The 23 T cell receptor beta chains below were found in one sample sequenced in a study of T-cell memory formation after mild COVID-19. TCRdb itself ran the 5' RACE reads through MiXCR, one entry per CDR3 protein. The sample has 250,000 to 400,000 distinct CDR3 sequences, 13% to 15% seen once. The specimen was PBMCs or a T cell subset sorted from them (not recorded which). All receptors come from a man between 18 and 35 years old who had mild COVID-19 (a few samples of this study predate the infection). Cell type and time point are not known.

This clonotype was seen a handful of times. The chain couples TRBV14 to TRBJ2-7; D may be TRBD1 (5 bases). Germline V gives CDR1 SGHDN, CDR2 FVKESK. Trimming removed 1 base at V and 6 bases at J, with 7 bases between. The CDR3 totals 12 residues. The CDR3 nucleotides are TGTGCCAGCAGCCAAGCAGGGCTCGAGCAGTACGTC. This sequence encodes CASSQAGLEQYV.

The CDR3 spells CASARSTGDGETQYF. The CDR3 region has the DNA TGTGCCAGCGCCCGGTCGACAGGGGACGGGGAGACCCAGTACTTC. The chain carries TRBV9 and TRBJ2-5; 8 positions agree with TRBD1. The CDR3 has 15 amino acids. Germline values: CDR1 SGDLS, CDR2 YYNGEE. The J segment lost 5 bases and the V segment lost 7 bases, leaving 13 bases of the junction unmatched.

The CDR3 here is CASNRDTHEAQYF. CDR3 coding DNA: TGCGCCAGCAACCGGGACACGCACGAGGCCCAGTACTTC. The V call is TRBV5-1, the J call TRBJ2-5; TRBD1 is a possible D gene (6 bases). With 6 bases removed from V and 9 bases from J, the gap between germline ends came to 18 bases. CDR1 and CDR2 (germline): SGHRS, YFSETQ. This CDR3 comprises 13 residues.

This clonotype was counted many times. The chain recombines TRBV10-3 with TRBJ2-3; a possible D gene is TRBD2 (5 bases). The germline V and J ends were trimmed by 9 bases and 0 bases, with 10 bases remaining between them. The CDR3 runs 13 residues. The germline V gene has CDR1 ENHRY and CDR2 SYGVKD. For the CDR3, the DNA is TGTGCCATTTCCAGGACTAGCACAGATACGCAGTATTTT. It translates to CAISRTSTDTQYF.

This clonotype was recorded many times. The chain uses TRBV3-1 and TRBJ1-6; no clear D. The length of the CDR3 is 15 residues. V lost 1 base and J lost 9, with 13 bases in between. CDR1 is LGHDT, CDR2 YNNKEL, per germline (reference sequence). CDR3 loop: CASSQVGGVGSPLHF. The CDR3 DNA is TGTGCCAGCAGCCAAGTCGGAGGCGTCGGTTCACCCCTCCACTTT.

This clonotype was found a few times. This rearrangement joins TRBV7-9 to TRBJ1-2, with D perhaps TRBD1 (5 bases). CDR3 size: 14 residues. V was trimmed by 5 bases and J by 3 bases, leaving 13 bases between them. Germline CDR1 is SEHNR and CDR2 is FQNEAQ (reference sequence). The CDR3 region is CASSDGAADYGYTF. CDR3 bases: TGTGCCAGCAGCGACGGGGCGGCAGACTATGGCTACACCTTC.

V usage is TRBV10-3 and J usage is TRBJ2-7; TRBD2 might be the D (6 bases). Trimming removed 6 bases from V and 3 bases from J, with 21 bases in between. Germline V gene data show CDR1 as ENHRY and CDR2 as SYGVKD. The CDR3 totals 16 residues. The CDR3 bases are TGTGCCATCAGGGGGATGGGGGGAGTCGAGGACTACGAGCAGTACGTC. Translation: CAIRGMGGVEDYEQYV.

In its sample, this clonotype was seen a few times. J is TRBJ2-5 and V is TRBV4-2; perhaps D is TRBD1 or TRBD2 (5 bases each). Germline assignment: CDR1 LGHNA and CDR2 YNFKEQ. The CDR3 loop spans 18 amino acids. The germline V and J ends were trimmed by 1 base and 0 bases, with 18 bases remaining between them. The CDR3 DNA reads as TGTGCCAGCAGCCAAGTACCAGTGTCCGGGGCGTACCAAGAGACCCAGTACTTC. Translated, it gives CASSQVPVSGAYQETQYF.

Regarding this clonotype: At one end, the junction sequence differs from germline, possibly due to a read error. This sequence joins TRBV14 and TRBJ1-1; D unresolved. From germline, CDR1 is SGHDN and CDR2 FVKESK. CDR3 length equals 13 residues. CDR3 sequence (DNA): TGTGCCAGCAGCCAAAATCTGAATACTGAAGCTTTCTTT. Translating it yields CASSQNLNTEAFF.

This clonotype came up a few times. This chain uses TRBV2 with TRBJ2-5; the D is unclear. This CDR3 spans 10 amino acids. Deletions cut 11 bases from V and 5 bases from J, with 9 bases between. Germline CDR1 and CDR2: SNHLY and FYNNEI. CDR3 amino acids: CASELETQYF. The CDR3 DNA reads TGTGCCTCGGAACTGGAGACCCAGTACTTC.

J is TRBJ2-6 and V is TRBV4-1; D is possibly TRBD1 (5 bases). The V end lost 3 bases, the J end lost 0 bases, and 18 bases lay between the germline ends. CDR3 length: 19 residues. The V gene's germline CDR1 is MGHRA and CDR2 YSYEKL. The CDR3 bases are TGCGCCAGCAGCCACCTAGGAGACAGAGATGTCTCTGGGGCCAACGTCCTGACTTTC. It translates to CASSHLGDRDVSGANVLTF.

This clonotype showed up many times. The chain uses TRBV18 and TRBJ2-1, with a possible D match to TRBD2 (7 bases). Deletions cut 2 bases from V and 4 bases from J, with 9 bases between. This CDR3 has 14 amino acids. Looked up from germline, CDR1 is KGHSH and CDR2 is LQKENI. The CDR3 coding sequence is TGTGCCAGCTCACCAGCGGGGGCATACAATGAGCAGTTCTTC. Its translation: CASSPAGAYNEQFF.

V gene TRBV20-1 combines with J gene TRBJ1-1; 7 bases are shared with TRBD1. J lost 0 bases, V lost 8 bases, and 6 bases had no gene match. The CDR3 is 13 amino acids. Germline V gene lookup returns CDR1 DFQATT and CDR2 SNEGSKA (reference sequence). The CDR3 protein is CSPYRGVNTEAFF. CDR3 DNA sequence: TGCAGTCCATACAGGGGAGTGAACACTGAAGCTTTCTTT.

A few counts support this clonotype. The chain uses TRBV12-3 or TRBV12-4 and TRBJ1-1; D is uncertain. The CDR3 extends over 13 amino acids. The germline V and J ends were trimmed by 7 bases and 2 bases, with 11 bases remaining between them. The CDR3 sequence: CASKGIENTEAFF. The CDR3 nucleotides read TGTGCCAGCAAGGGAATAGAAAACACTGAAGCTTTCTTT.

The sample holds a few counts of this clonotype. The V gene is TRBV6-6, the J gene TRBJ1-5; perhaps TRBD1 as D (6 bases). In germline, CDR1 is MNHNY, CDR2 SVGAGI (reference sequence). V shed 7 bases and J shed 3 bases, with 22 bases lying between them. The CDR3 has 17 residues. DNA of the CDR3: TGTGCCAGCACTCAAACCTTGGATAACAGGGCCAATCAGCCCCAGCATTTT. It translates to CASTQTLDNRANQPQHF.

The chain carries TRBV5-5 and TRBJ1-1; D is perhaps TRBD1 (6 bases). Germline V CDR1 and CDR2: SGHKS, YYEKEE (reference sequence). The CDR3 consists of 14 residues. V was clipped by 2 bases and J by 2 bases, with 10 bases between them. CDR3 nucleotide sequence: TGTGCCAGCAGCTTAAAAGGGGGTAACACTGAAGCTTTCTTT. It translates to CASSLKGGNTEAFF.

V and J are TRBV11-2 and TRBJ2-1, with TRBD2 matching over 8 bases. Germline trimming cut 5 bases from V and 0 bases from J; bases unmatched to any gene: 6. The CDR3 is 16 amino acids. CDR1 is SGHAT and CDR2 is FQNNGV in the germline V gene. CDR3 nucleotides: TGTGCCAGCAGCCGAATAGCGGGGAGCTCCTACAATGAGCAGTTCTTC. Translated, it gives CASSRIAGSSYNEQFF.

This clonotype has more than one count but fewer than ten. V is TRBV19 and J is TRBJ1-1; D is possibly TRBD1 (5 bases). This CDR3 is 13 amino acids long. V lost 2 bases and J 5 bases, leaving 9 bases between the germline ends. Germline values: CDR1 LNHDA, CDR2 SQIVND (reference sequence). The CDR3 DNA reads as TGTGCCAGTAGTATAATGGGGGGAACTGAAGCTTTCTTT. Translation gives CASSIMGGTEAFF.

This clonotype was seen repeatedly, ten times or more. The genes are TRBV29-1 and TRBJ2-1; tentative D call: TRBD2 (5 bases). The V end was cut by 5 bases, the J end by 2 bases, with 16 bases between. The CDR3 covers 15 residues. Per the germline V gene, CDR1 is SQVTM and CDR2 is ANQGSEA. In DNA, the CDR3 is TGCAGCGTTCAACCGTGGACGGGGACCTACAATGAGCAGTTCTTC. Translating it yields CSVQPWTGTYNEQFF.

V usage is TRBV5-6 and J usage is TRBJ1-1; weak D call: TRBD1 (6 bases). The CDR3 runs 14 residues. The V end was cut by 4 bases, the J end by 4 bases, with 14 bases between. Germline V gene sequence: CDR1 SGHDT, CDR2 YYEEEE. The CDR3 DNA follows: TGTGCCAGCAGCCAAATACAGGGTGGCACTGAAGCTTTCTTT. It yields the protein CASSQIQGGTEAFF.

The V and J genes are TRBV6-5 and TRBJ2-3; 10 bases match TRBD2. This CDR3 spans 15 amino acids. With V trimmed by 6 bases and J by 2 bases, 5 bases remained unmatched. CDR1 and CDR2 (germline): MNHEY, SVGAGI. The CDR3 sequence is CASRGLAGVTDTQYF. Here the CDR3 DNA reads TGTGCCAGCAGGGGCCTAGCGGGGGTCACAGATACGCAGTATTTT.

The gene calls are TRBV4-2 and TRBJ2-5; D ambiguous. The CDR3 runs to 15 residues. Per germline, CDR1 LGHNA and CDR2 YNFKEQ. The V gene lost 1 base and the J gene lost 3 bases, with 12 bases spanning the gap. CDR3 coding DNA: TGTGCCAGCAGCCAAGTCGTGGCAGTTGAAGAGACCCAGTACTTC. It translates to CASSQVVAVEETQYF.

This clonotype was seen more than once but under ten times. The chain carries TRBV20-1 and TRBJ2-7, with TRBD1 matching 7 bases. CDR1 and CDR2 (germline): DFQATT, SNEGSKA (reference sequence). The CDR3 extends over 14 amino acids. Trimming at V came to 3 bases and at J to 4 bases, leaving 9 bases not matched to a gene. The CDR3 region has the DNA TGCAGTGCTAGTGTAGGGGGCCATTTTTACGAGCAGTACGTC. It specifies CSASVGGHFYEQYV.